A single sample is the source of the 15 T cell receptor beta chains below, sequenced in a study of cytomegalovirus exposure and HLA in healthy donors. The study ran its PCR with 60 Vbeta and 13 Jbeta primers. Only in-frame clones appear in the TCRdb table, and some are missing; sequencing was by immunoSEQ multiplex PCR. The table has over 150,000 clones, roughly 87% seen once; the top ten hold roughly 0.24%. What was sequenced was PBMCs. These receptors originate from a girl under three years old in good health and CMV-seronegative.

The CDR3 here is CASSVTSGSGNTIYF. DNA of the CDR3: TGTGCCAGCAGCGTAACTTCAGGGTCTGGAAACACCATATATTTT. This sequence joins TRBV9 and TRBJ1-3, with D perhaps matching TRBD1 (5 bases). Germline CDR1 and CDR2: SGDLS and YYNGEE. The V end lost 1 base, the J end lost 1 base, and 9 bases lay between the germline ends. CDR3 length: 15 residues.

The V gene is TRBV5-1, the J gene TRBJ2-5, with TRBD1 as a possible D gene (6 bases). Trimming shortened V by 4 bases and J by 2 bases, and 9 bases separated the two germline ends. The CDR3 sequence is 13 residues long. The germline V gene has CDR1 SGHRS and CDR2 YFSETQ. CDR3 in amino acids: CASSVTGQETQYF. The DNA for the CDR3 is TGCGCCAGCAGCGTCACAGGGCAAGAGACCCAGTACTTC.

DNA for the CDR3: TGTGCCAGCAGCGCCAACTATCAGACTGCTGGAAACACCATATATTTT. This encodes CASSANYQTAGNTIYF. The chain employs TRBV5-5 and TRBJ1-3, with unresolved D. CDR1 is SGHKS and CDR2 is YYEKEE in the germline V gene (reference sequence). The V gene lost 4 bases and the J gene lost 2 bases, with 16 bases spanning the gap. CDR3 length equals 16 residues.

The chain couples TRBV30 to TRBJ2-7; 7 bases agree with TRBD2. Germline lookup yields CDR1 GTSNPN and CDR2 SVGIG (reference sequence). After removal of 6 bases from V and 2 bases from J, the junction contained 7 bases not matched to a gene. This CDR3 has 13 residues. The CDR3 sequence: CACTSSGAYEQYF. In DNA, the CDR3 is TGTGCCTGTACTTCTAGCGGTGCCTACGAGCAGTACTTC.

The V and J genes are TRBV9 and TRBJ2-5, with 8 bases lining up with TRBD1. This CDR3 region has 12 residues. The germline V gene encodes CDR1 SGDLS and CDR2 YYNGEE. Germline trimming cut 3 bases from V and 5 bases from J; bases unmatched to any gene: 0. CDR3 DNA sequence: TGTGCCAGCAGCGGGACAGGGGAGACCCAGTACTTC. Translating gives CASSGTGETQYF.

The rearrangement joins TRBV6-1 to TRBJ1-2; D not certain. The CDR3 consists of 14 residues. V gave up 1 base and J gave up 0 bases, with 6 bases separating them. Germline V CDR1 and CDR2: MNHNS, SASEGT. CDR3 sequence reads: CASSEGGSNYGYTF. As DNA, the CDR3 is TGTGCCAGCAGTGAAGGTGGCTCTAACTATGGCTACACCTTC.

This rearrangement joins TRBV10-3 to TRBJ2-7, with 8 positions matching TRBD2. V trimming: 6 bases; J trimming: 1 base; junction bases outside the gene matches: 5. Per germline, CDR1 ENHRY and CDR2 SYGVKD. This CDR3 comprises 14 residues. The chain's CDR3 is CAIRDSGASYEQYF. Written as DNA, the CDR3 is TGTGCCATCAGGGATAGCGGGGCTTCCTACGAGCAGTACTTC.

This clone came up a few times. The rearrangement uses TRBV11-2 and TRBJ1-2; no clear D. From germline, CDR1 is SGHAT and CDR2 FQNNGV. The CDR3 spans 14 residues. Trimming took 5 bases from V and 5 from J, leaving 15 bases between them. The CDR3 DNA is TGTGCCAGCAGCCCGGGTCTGGATCATTATGGCTACACCTTC. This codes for CASSPGLDHYGYTF.

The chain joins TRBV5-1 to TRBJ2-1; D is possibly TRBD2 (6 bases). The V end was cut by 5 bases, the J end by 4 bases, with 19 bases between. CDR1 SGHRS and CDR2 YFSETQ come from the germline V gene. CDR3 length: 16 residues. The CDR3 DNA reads TGCGCCAGCAGAGGGATCCCGGGGGTCTCATACAATGAGCAGTTCTTC. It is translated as CASRGIPGVSYNEQFF.

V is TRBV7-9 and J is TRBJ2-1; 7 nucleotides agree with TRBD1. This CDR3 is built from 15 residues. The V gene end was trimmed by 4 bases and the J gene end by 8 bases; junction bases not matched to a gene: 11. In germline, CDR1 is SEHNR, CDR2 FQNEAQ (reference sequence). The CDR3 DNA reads TGTGCCAGCAGCTCCCCACGGGACAGTTACCATGAGCAGTTCTTC. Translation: CASSSPRDSYHEQFF.

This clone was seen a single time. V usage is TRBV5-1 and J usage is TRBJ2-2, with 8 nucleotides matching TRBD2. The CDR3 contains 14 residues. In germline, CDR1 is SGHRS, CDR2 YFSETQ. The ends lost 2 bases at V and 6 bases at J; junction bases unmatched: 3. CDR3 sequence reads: CASSFDGGAGELFF. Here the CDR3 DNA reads TGCGCCAGCAGCTTTGACGGGGGGGCCGGGGAGCTGTTTTTT.

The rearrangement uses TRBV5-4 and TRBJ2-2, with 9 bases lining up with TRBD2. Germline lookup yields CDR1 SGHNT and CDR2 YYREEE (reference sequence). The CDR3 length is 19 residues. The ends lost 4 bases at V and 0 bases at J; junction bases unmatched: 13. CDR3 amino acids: CASSPLRFSGGANTGELFF. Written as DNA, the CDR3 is TGTGCCAGCAGCCCTCTTCGGTTTAGCGGGGGTGCGAACACCGGGGAGCTGTTTTTT. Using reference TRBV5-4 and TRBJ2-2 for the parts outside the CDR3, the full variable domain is ETGVTQSPTHLIKTRGQQVTLRCSSQSGHNTVSWYQQALGQGPQFIFQYYREEENGRGNFPPRFSGLQFPNYSSELNVNALELDDSALYLCASSPLRFSGGANTGELFFGEGSRLTVL.

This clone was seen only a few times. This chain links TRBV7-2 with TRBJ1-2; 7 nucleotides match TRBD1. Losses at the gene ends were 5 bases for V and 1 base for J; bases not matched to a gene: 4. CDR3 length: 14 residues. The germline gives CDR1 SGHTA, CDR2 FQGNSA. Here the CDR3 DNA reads TGTGCCAGCAGCCGGGACAGAAATAACTATGGCTACACCTTC. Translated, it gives CASSRDRNNYGYTF.

The CDR3 DNA sequence: TGTGCCAGCAGCTCGGTTGGGGGGACCTACGAGCAGTACTTC. Translation gives CASSSVGGTYEQYF. The chain carries TRBV7-9 and TRBJ2-7, with TRBD2 as a possible D gene (6 bases). The CDR3 contains 14 residues. Deletions cut 4 bases from V and 2 bases from J, with 12 bases between. Per germline, CDR1 SEHNR and CDR2 FQNEAQ (reference sequence). The full variable domain, completed using reference TRBV7-9 and TRBJ2-7, is DTGVSQNPRHKITKRGQNVTFRCDPISEHNRLYWYRQTLGQGPEFLTYFQNEAQLEKSRLLSDRFSAERPKGSFSTLEIQRTEQGDSAMYLCASSSVGGTYEQYFGPGTRLTVT.

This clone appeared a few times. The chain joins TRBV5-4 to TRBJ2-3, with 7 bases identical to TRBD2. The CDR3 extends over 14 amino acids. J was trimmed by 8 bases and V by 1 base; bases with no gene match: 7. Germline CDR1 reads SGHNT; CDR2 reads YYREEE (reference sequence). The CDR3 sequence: CASSLWGGPPTQYF. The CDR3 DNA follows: TGTGCCAGCAGCTTGTGGGGGGGACCCCCTACGCAGTATTTT.